A single TCR beta chain is shown here with its context. The target antigen is unknown. The data derive from a study of cytomegalovirus exposure and HLA in healthy donors. Germline CDR1 reads SQVTM; CDR2 reads ANQGSEA. With 7 bases removed from V and 8 bases from J, the gap between germline ends came to 24 bases. The CDR3 length is 15 residues. General study results and limits: High sensitivity and specificity were reportedly achieved when the classifier diagnosed cytomegalovirus status. With later analysis, a missense DCLRE1C variant became linked to TCR beta V- and J-gene trimming.

Primers for the PCR totalled 60 Vbeta and 13 Jbeta. Data came from immunoSEQ multiplex PCR; TCRdb stores just in-frame clones and leaves some out. The sample records 80,000 to 100,000 clones, 73% being singletons. This clonotype was obtained from a man between 40 and 49 years old in good health and CMV-seronegative. The chain has TRBV29-1 and TRBJ2-1, with D perhaps matching TRBD2 (6 bases). The sequencing input was PBMCs. The CDR3 region has the DNA TGCAGCGGAACTTCCGGGGGATCTTCCAGAGATGAGCAGTTCTTC. Amino acids: CSGTSGGSSRDEQFF.